A single sample gave rise to the 27 T cell receptor beta chains below, sequenced in a study of T cell repertoires in cytomegalovirus infection. From the reads, TCRdb called clonotypes with MiXCR, one entry per CDR3 protein. The sample has 400,000 or so distinct CDR3 sequences; around a sixth are singletons. Input material: PBMCs. The origin of the receptors is a human donor in good health (CMV status not recorded). Some clones in this sample may be carry-over from other donors' samples.

The J gene is TRBJ2-3, the V gene TRBV5-5; no clear D. The germline gives CDR1 SGHKS, CDR2 YYEKEE (reference sequence). The CDR3 extends over 11 amino acids. The V end lost 8 bases, the J end lost 5 bases, and 9 bases lay between the germline ends. CDR3 coding DNA: TGTGCCAGTTTTGTAGGAGATACGCAGTATTTT. Protein product: CASFVGDTQYF.

This clonotype has only a few counts. The chain recombines TRBV7-9 with TRBJ2-6, with D unresolved. Germline V CDR1 and CDR2: SEHNR, FQNEAQ (reference sequence). The ends were cut back, 2 bases at V and 6 bases at J, with 14 bases in the middle. This CDR3 has 16 amino acids. The CDR3 bases are TGTGCCAGCAGCTTACTTACAGCGCCTAAGGCCAACGTCCTGACTTTC. Translation gives CASSLLTAPKANVLTF.

This clonotype was counted ten times or more. The chain combines TRBV6-2 or TRBV6-3 with TRBJ2-1, with D perhaps matching TRBD1 (5 bases). Per germline, CDR1 MNHEY and CDR2 SVGEGT. This CDR3 has 13 amino acids. The ends were cut back, 6 bases at V and 7 bases at J, with 13 bases in the middle. CDR3 bases: TGTGCCAGCAGAGGGGTGTTGGGAAATGAGCAGTTCTTC. It is translated as CASRGVLGNEQFF.

This clonotype was recorded many times. V gene TRBV7-8 combines with J gene TRBJ2-3, with D uncertain. The CDR3 is 16 residues long. CDR1 is SGHVS, CDR2 FQNEAQ, per germline. Trimming removed 0 bases at V and 0 bases at J, with 10 bases between. The CDR3 DNA reads as TGTGCCAGCAGCTTAGCGAAACACCCTAGCACAGATACGCAGTATTTT. This encodes CASSLAKHPSTDTQYF.

V usage is TRBV28 and J usage is TRBJ1-5; no firm D call. Germline V gives CDR1 MDHEN, CDR2 SYDVKM. The V gene lost 6 bases and the J gene lost 9 bases, with 12 bases spanning the gap. The CDR3 runs to 12 residues. The CDR3 DNA reads as TGTGCCAGCAGCCCTAATATCTGGCCCCAGCATTTT. Amino acids: CASSPNIWPQHF.

V is TRBV7-7 and J is TRBJ2-5, with a possible D match to TRBD2 (6 bases). The CDR3 is 14 residues long. Germline V gene data show CDR1 as SSHAT and CDR2 as FNYEAQ (reference sequence). V lost 3 bases, J lost 1 base, and 9 bases lay in between. CDR3: CASSFGGLQETQYF. CDR3 DNA sequence: TGTGCCAGCAGCTTTGGGGGACTCCAAGAGACCCAGTACTTC.

This clonotype was seen only a few times. This chain connects TRBV6-2 or TRBV6-3 to TRBJ2-3; D might be TRBD1 (6 bases). The CDR3 totals 14 residues. V gave up 2 bases and J gave up 5 bases, with 11 bases separating them. Looked up from germline, CDR1 is MNHEY and CDR2 is SVGEGT. CDR3 amino acids: CASSYQGPVDTQYF. The CDR3, as DNA: TGTGCCAGCAGTTACCAGGGGCCCGTAGATACGCAGTATTTT.

V usage is TRBV7-9 and J usage is TRBJ1-2, with D maybe TRBD1 (6 bases). Germline-derived CDR1 and CDR2 are SEHNR and FQNEAQ (reference sequence). The CDR3 contains 14 residues. Between the trimmed V and J ends, which lost 5 bases and 2 bases, there was a span of 12 bases. CDR3 sequence (DNA): TGTGCCAGCAGCCCAACGGACAGAAACTATGGCTACACCTTC. This sequence encodes CASSPTDRNYGYTF.

This clonotype was observed a handful of times. Relative to the germline gene, one junction end is altered; a read error may explain this. In nucleotides, the CDR3 is TGTGCCAGCACCTTGGCCGGGCAGAGGAACACTGAAGCTTTCTTT. This gives the protein CASTLAGQRNTEAFF. The chain recombines TRBV5-5 with TRBJ1-1; D is ambiguous. Germline CDR1 and CDR2: SGHKS and YYEKEE (reference sequence). This CDR3 has 15 amino acids.

A note on this clonotype: Sequence at one end of the junction differs from germline and may be a read error. The CDR3 here is CASSPRDIWQETQHF. The CDR3 DNA sequence: TGTGCCAGCAGCCCAAGGGACATATGGCAAGAGACCCAGCACTTC. The chain employs TRBV12-3 or TRBV12-4 and TRBJ2-5; a possible D gene is TRBD1 (6 bases). The CDR3 has 15 residues.

This clonotype was seen a few times. The chain links TRBV29-1 to TRBJ2-7; TRBD2 matches at 10 bases. Looked up from germline, CDR1 is SQVTM and CDR2 is ANQGSEA. The J segment lost 5 bases and the V segment lost 4 bases, leaving 11 bases of the junction unmatched. The length of the CDR3 is 15 residues. The CDR3 DNA reads as TGCAGCGTTGGGGCACAAGCGGGAGGGCCCAACGAGCAGTACTTC. Translation gives CSVGAQAGGPNEQYF.

This clonotype was found a few times. The chain links TRBV7-8 to TRBJ2-1, with 11 positions matching TRBD1. The junction had 4 bases not matched to a gene; V was cut back by 1 base and J by 2 bases. Per germline, CDR1 SGHVS and CDR2 FQNEAQ. This CDR3 has 17 residues. CDR3 nucleotide sequence: TGTGCCAGCAGCTTAGGGGTGGGACAGGGGGCCTACAATGAGCAGTTCTTC. It is translated as CASSLGVGQGAYNEQFF.

The chain combines TRBV27 with TRBJ1-6; no clear D. V was pared by 2 bases and J by 11 bases, with 10 bases between. Looked up from germline, CDR1 is MNHEY and CDR2 is SMNVEV (reference sequence). The CDR3 loop spans 13 amino acids. The CDR3 loop reads CASSLRPDTPLHF. The CDR3, as DNA: TGTGCCAGCAGTTTAAGGCCTGATACACCCCTCCACTTT.

The chain uses TRBV19 and TRBJ1-5, with unresolved D. CDR3 length: 15 amino acids. Deletions cut 5 bases from V and 5 bases from J, with 16 bases between. Germline CDR1 is LNHDA and CDR2 is SQIVND (reference sequence). The DNA of the CDR3 is TGTGCCAGTAGTGACCTAATGAGGGAGGATCAGCCCCAGCATTTT. As protein: CASSDLMREDQPQHF.

The sample holds many counts of this clonotype. This rearrangement joins TRBV7-2 to TRBJ1-2; D unresolved. Deletions cut 0 bases from V and 2 bases from J, with 7 bases between. In germline, CDR1 is SGHTA, CDR2 FQGNSA. The length of the CDR3 is 14 residues. CDR3 region: CASSLAGRNYGYTF. CDR3 nucleotides: TGTGCCAGCAGCTTAGCGGGTCGGAACTATGGCTACACCTTC.

The table lists this clonotype with many counts. The chain recombines TRBV6-5 with TRBJ2-1; D not certain. Germline CDR1 reads MNHEY; CDR2 reads SVGAGI. Trimming took off 1 base at V and 8 bases at J, with 12 bases between the two ends. The CDR3 has 14 residues. The CDR3 region is CASSYFATGDEQFF. For the CDR3, the DNA is TGTGCCAGCAGTTACTTTGCCACGGGCGATGAGCAGTTCTTC.

This clonotype turned up a few times. The gene calls are TRBV20-1 and TRBJ2-5; TRBD2 might be the D (6 bases). CDR3 size: 13 residues. V dropped 1 base and J dropped 4 bases, with 10 bases sitting between them. Germline-derived CDR1 and CDR2 are DFQATT and SNEGSKA (reference sequence). The CDR3 protein is CSARGGAGETQYF. DNA for the CDR3: TGCAGTGCTAGAGGGGGAGCGGGAGAGACCCAGTACTTC.

At least ten counts were recorded for this clonotype. The DNA of the CDR3 is TGTGCCAGCAGCTTCGGGGGAGATACGCAGTATTTT. This codes for CASSFGGDTQYF. The V and J genes are TRBV7-2 and TRBJ2-3; D might be TRBD2 (6 bases). Trimming removed 3 bases at V and 5 bases at J, with 6 bases between. Germline lookup yields CDR1 SGHTA and CDR2 FQGNSA. This CDR3 spans 12 amino acids.

This sequence joins TRBV20-1 and TRBJ2-3; D is tentatively TRBD1 or TRBD2 (5 bases each). V was cut by 6 bases and J by 2 bases, with 15 bases left in between. The CDR3 is made up of 14 amino acids. Germline V gene data show CDR1 as DFQATT and CDR2 as SNEGSKA (reference sequence). CDR3 nucleotides: TGCAGTGCAGACGTGGGGGTTTTCACAGATACGCAGTATTTT. Translation gives CSADVGVFTDTQYF.

The chain is built from TRBV7-9 and TRBJ2-1, with D maybe TRBD1 (6 bases). Germline V gene lookup returns CDR1 SEHNR and CDR2 FQNEAQ (reference sequence). The CDR3 has 15 amino acids. Deletions cut 0 bases from V and 12 bases from J, with 18 bases between. As DNA, the CDR3 is TGTGCCAGCAGCTTAGCGGCTCCGGGACAACGGGGGCAGTTCTTC. This encodes CASSLAAPGQRGQFF.

The V call is TRBV6-5, the J call TRBJ1-6; perhaps TRBD1 as D (6 bases). Germline loops: CDR1 MNHEY, CDR2 SVGAGI. The CDR3 length is 15 residues. V lost 8 bases and J lost 9, with 20 bases in between. The CDR3 region is CASGTLGARSSPLHF. CDR3 in DNA: TGTGCCAGCGGAACTCTGGGGGCCCGGAGTTCACCCCTCCACTTT.

This clonotype showed up many times. V usage is TRBV7-8 and J usage is TRBJ2-7; 8 bases align to TRBD1. CDR1 and CDR2 from the germline V gene are SGHVS and FQNEAQ. Losses at the gene ends were 3 bases for V and 3 bases for J; bases not matched to a gene: 1. The CDR3 is made up of 13 amino acids. The CDR3 nucleotides are TGTGCCAGCAGCTTCGGACAGGGCTACGAGCAGTACTTC. Translation: CASSFGQGYEQYF.

The chain is built from TRBV2 and TRBJ1-1; TRBD1 aligns across 7 bases. With 7 bases clipped from V and 0 bases from J, the junction kept 8 bases outside the gene matches. Germline CDR1 is SNHLY and CDR2 is FYNNEI. The CDR3 consists of 15 residues. The CDR3: CASTSEGQLNTEAFF. The CDR3 coding sequence is TGTGCCAGCACTTCAGAGGGACAGTTGAACACTGAAGCTTTCTTT.

This clonotype was recorded at least ten times. J is TRBJ1-6 and V is TRBV7-8; no reliable D call. This CDR3 contains 17 residues. Germline CDR1 and CDR2: SGHVS and FQNEAQ. The V gene lost 2 bases and the J gene lost 0 bases, with 11 bases spanning the gap. This CDR3 is CASSLFWSSSYNSPLHF. DNA of the CDR3: TGTGCCAGCAGCTTATTTTGGTCGAGCTCCTATAATTCACCCCTCCACTTT.

This clonotype appeared many times. V gene TRBV11-2 combines with J gene TRBJ2-7; 9 bases are a match to TRBD1. Germline V gene data show CDR1 as SGHAT and CDR2 as FQNNGV. There are 14 residues in the CDR3. Losses at the gene ends were 3 bases for V and 6 bases for J; bases not matched to a gene: 6. The CDR3, as DNA: TGTGCCAGCAGCTTGGGACAGGGCTCGGGCGAGCAGTACTTC. It specifies CASSLGQGSGEQYF.

This chain connects TRBV20-1 to TRBJ2-3; no reliable D call. The V end lost 4 bases, the J end lost 3 bases, and 5 bases lay between the germline ends. The CDR3 contains 11 residues. Germline CDR1 DFQATT, CDR2 SNEGSKA (reference sequence). The CDR3 nucleotides are TGCAGTGCTATACAGACAGATACGCAGTATTTT. It codes for CSAIQTDTQYF.

This clonotype has only a few counts. V and J are TRBV24-1 and TRBJ2-1, with TRBD2 identical over 9 bases. The CDR3 extends over 17 amino acids. CDR1 and CDR2 from the germline V gene are KGHDR and SFDVKD. J gave up 4 bases and V 4 bases, and 10 bases lay outside the gene matches. This CDR3 reads CATSDRKTSGAYNEQFF. CDR3 nucleotide sequence: TGTGCCACCAGTGACCGCAAGACTAGCGGCGCTTACAATGAGCAGTTCTTC.